A selection of T cell receptor beta chains follows, all from one sample in a study of CD8 T cells in Susac syndrome. Via MiXCR, TCRdb re-called the immunoSEQ multiplex PCR reads, giving one row per CDR3 protein. Of around 95,000 distinct CDR3 sequences in the sample, nearly 97% were seen once. Specimen: CD8+ T cells from PBMCs. These receptors all stem from a human donor with Susac syndrome. Both conserved end residues are part of each CDR3.

V gene | CDR3 protein
TRBV7-2 | CASSPTGTYEQYF
TRBV20-1 | CSAWDRVGSPLHF
TRBV7-9 | CATWSALTDTQYF
TRBV9 | CASAQNNEQFF
TRBV6-5 | CASNYPRGPYQETQYF
TRBV7-9 | CASSSKKRVRQPQHF
TRBV2 | CASHRGSGANVLTF
TRBV2 | CASRNRGEQPQHF
TRBV29-1 | CSVEDLGTENTEAFF
TRBV7-9 | CASDRGETQYF
TRBV6-4 | CASSEGGPGELFF
TRBV13 | CASSSGHILWGYTF
TRBV13 | CASSLIQGLDTQYF
TRBV12-3/TRBV12-4 | CASLLRTGLGAFF
TRBV6-4 | CASSETSGSYNEQFF
TRBV6-1 | CASSPKGQGAEQYF
TRBV9 | CASSEGGDRTYEQYF
TRBV13 | CASSLGPRDTGELFF
TRBV5-4 | CASSPVGEAQYF
TRBV29-1 | CSVKGGHSYEQYF
TRBV4-1 | CASSQEWADAFYEQYF
TRBV2 | CASKGAGEAYEQYF
TRBV27 | CASSWTAGLAEQYF
TRBV3-1 | CASSRTGKGEAFF
TRBV3-1 | CASSLRAELGEQFF
TRBV9 | CASSATGTANFF
TRBV27 | CATRQGPNQPQHF
TRBV4-2 | CASRGGLADTGHEQFF
TRBV20-1 | CSARDQSGSSYEQYF
TRBV5-1 | CASRMEPGEFYEQYF
TRBV4-1 | CASSPKTDEQYF
TRBV27 | CASSLSGDLRETQYF
TRBV5-6 | CASSRRAVTGEQYF
TRBV29-1 | CSVELDSYTGELFF